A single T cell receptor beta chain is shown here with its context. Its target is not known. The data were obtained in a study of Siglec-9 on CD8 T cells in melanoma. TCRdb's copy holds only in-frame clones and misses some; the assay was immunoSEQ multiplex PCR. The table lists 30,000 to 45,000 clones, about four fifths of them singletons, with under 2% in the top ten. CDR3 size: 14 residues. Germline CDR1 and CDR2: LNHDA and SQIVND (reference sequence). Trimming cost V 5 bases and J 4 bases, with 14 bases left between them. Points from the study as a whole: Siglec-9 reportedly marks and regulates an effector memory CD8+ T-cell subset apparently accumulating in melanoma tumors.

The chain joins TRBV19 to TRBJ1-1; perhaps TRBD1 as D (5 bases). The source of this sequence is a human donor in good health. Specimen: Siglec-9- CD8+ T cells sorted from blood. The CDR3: CASSPRRGSTEAFF. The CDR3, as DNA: TGTGCCAGTAGTCCCCGACGGGGGAGCACTGAAGCTTTCTTT.